This T cell receptor beta chain was retrieved from a study of T cells after somatic rescue of genetic block. The CDR3 is 15 amino acids. Germline V gene sequence: CDR1 ENHRY, CDR2 SYGVKD. Trimming left V 10 bases short and J 0 bases short, with 16 bases between. Sequencing used immunoSEQ multiplex PCR; TCRdb keeps in-frame clones, though not all of them. The data contain tens of thousands of clones, 92% of them singletons. Sequenced input: peripheral blood mononuclear cells (PBMCs). This TCR came from a man aged 35-49 years. The chain carries TRBV10-3 and TRBJ1-5, with unresolved D. For the CDR3, the DNA is TGTGCCACCAAAGCTACGGAAAATAGCAATCAGCCCCAGCATTTT. As protein: CATKATENSNQPQHF.